This TCR beta chain stems from a study of regulatory T cells in long-lasting Graves disease. With V trimmed by 7 bases and J by 7 bases, 6 bases remained unmatched. CDR3 length: 13 residues. Germline V CDR1 and CDR2: DFQATT, SNEGSKA (reference sequence). Time point noted: newly diagnosed GD, antithyroid drugs for less than 3 months. From PBMCs, RNA was extracted and then used to make the TCR library. Sequencing libraries for TCR beta were prepared with iRepertoire HTBI primers and Arm-PCR of CDR3 regions. Using its own MiXCR run on the multiplex PCR reads, TCRdb lists one record per CDR3 protein. This repertoire shows hundreds of thousands of distinct CDR3 sequences, 16% found once; its top ten account for over 8.5%. This same sample was also taken into another study, of T cells in Graves' hyperthyroidism and ophthalmopathy.

The material sequenced was peripheral blood mononuclear cells (PBMCs), taken at new diagnosis, from a patient treated with antithyroid drugs. The sequence derives from a woman in her 30s with Graves disease. The rearrangement joins TRBV20-1 to TRBJ2-1; 11 nucleotides agree with TRBD2. The DNA for the CDR3 is TGCAGTGTAGTAGCGGGAGGGGGGAATGAGCAGTTCTTC. As protein: CSVVAGGGNEQFF.